Presented here are 28 T cell receptor beta chains from one specimen sequenced in a study of OX40 agonist ivuxolimab in advanced cancers. Data came from immunoSEQ multiplex PCR; TCRdb stores just in-frame clones and leaves some out. The sample has 61,000 or so clones; roughly four fifths are singletons. The source was CD4+ or CD8+ T cells sorted from blood, collected in a trial of the OX40 agonist ivuxolimab. The receptors here all came from an adult with an advanced solid tumor such as melanoma, head and neck, liver or kidney cancer.

The rearrangement uses TRBV7-3 and TRBJ1-5; perhaps TRBD1 as D (6 bases). V lost 7 bases, J lost 0 bases, and 25 bases lay in between. The CDR3 runs to 19 residues. CDR1 SGHTA and CDR2 FQGTGA come from the germline V gene. CDR3 amino acids: CASTSAPGQRAYSNQPQHF. Written as DNA, the CDR3 is TGTGCCAGCACCTCTGCACCGGGACAACGTGCATATAGCAATCAGCCCCAGCATTTT.

The J gene is TRBJ2-3, the V gene TRBV7-3; 10 nucleotides align to TRBD2. The CDR3 is made up of 15 amino acids. Germline CDR1 SGHTA, CDR2 FQGTGA. V lost 4 bases, J lost 8 bases, and 9 bases stayed unmatched. The CDR3 nucleotides read TGTGCCAGCAGCTCTATGAGCGGGGGGGCCAGTACGCAGTATTTT. Its protein is CASSSMSGGASTQYF.

The chain combines TRBV9 with TRBJ1-5; no firm D call. The V end lost 3 bases, the J end lost 6 bases, and 10 bases lay between the germline ends. The CDR3 is 13 residues long. In germline, CDR1 is SGDLS, CDR2 YYNGEE. The CDR3 reads CASSGSSGQPQHF. CDR3 nucleotides: TGTGCCAGCAGCGGCTCCTCGGGTCAGCCCCAGCATTTT.

This chain uses TRBV5-6 with TRBJ1-5; a possible D gene is TRBD1 (5 bases). The CDR3 extends over 15 amino acids. V shed 1 base and J shed 8 bases, with 16 bases lying between them. CDR1 SGHDT and CDR2 YYEEEE come from the germline V gene. The CDR3 DNA follows: TGTGCCAGCAGCTTGACTCAGGGCGGGGTTGAGCCCCAGCATTTT. Residues: CASSLTQGGVEPQHF.

The chain joins TRBV7-9 to TRBJ1-5; D possibly corresponds to TRBD1 (5 bases). The CDR3 has 14 residues. Germline V gives CDR1 SEHNR, CDR2 FQNEAQ (reference sequence). V was cut by 5 bases and J by 2 bases, with 10 bases left in between. CDR3 DNA: TGTGCCAGCAGCGCTCAGGGCGGCAATCAGCCCCAGCATTTT. Translation: CASSAQGGNQPQHF.

This sequence joins TRBV27 and TRBJ2-1, with 10 bases matching TRBD2. The CDR3 runs to 15 residues. V shed 0 bases and J 9 bases; nucleotides not matched to a gene: 5. Germline CDR1 reads MNHEY; CDR2 reads SMNVEV (reference sequence). As DNA, the CDR3 is TGTGCCAGCAGTTTATCGGTTAGCGGGGGGTTTGAGCAGTTCTTC. It specifies CASSLSVSGGFEQFF.

The gene calls are TRBV9 and TRBJ2-3; 7 bases map to TRBD1. The germline V gene has CDR1 SGDLS and CDR2 YYNGEE. V shed 4 bases, J shed 5 bases, and the junction held 19 bases outside the gene matches. This CDR3 region has 18 residues. This CDR3 reads CASSPSRQGPYRGDTQYF. CDR3 coding DNA: TGTGCCAGCAGCCCCTCACGACAGGGACCCTATAGGGGAGATACGCAGTATTTT.

This clone was seen once. The rearrangement links TRBV28 to TRBJ2-7; D perhaps matches TRBD1 (5 bases). Germline assignment: CDR1 MDHEN and CDR2 SYDVKM. V lost 7 bases and J lost 3, with 16 bases in between. The CDR3 covers 14 residues. The CDR3 sequence: CASTPGHLGYEQYF. Written as DNA, the CDR3 is TGTGCCAGCACCCCCGGACATCTAGGCTACGAGCAGTACTTC.

This clone has just a few counts. The rearrangement links TRBV10-3 to TRBJ1-4; 8 bases align to TRBD1. V trimming: 6 bases; J trimming: 8 bases; junction bases outside the gene matches: 14. The CDR3 totals 16 residues. The germline gives CDR1 ENHRY, CDR2 SYGVKD. CDR3 nucleotides: TGTGCCATCAGCCCAACGGGACAGGCTAAACGGGAAAAACTGTTTTTT. This gives the protein CAISPTGQAKREKLFF.

The rearrangement uses TRBV2 and TRBJ1-2; D is unclear. This CDR3 region has 13 residues. V was trimmed by 5 bases and J by 1 base, leaving 8 bases between them. Looked up from germline, CDR1 is SNHLY and CDR2 is FYNNEI. CDR3 in DNA: TGTGCCAGCAGTTCCGGAAATAACTATGGCTACACCTTC. Translated: CASSSGNNYGYTF.

In this sample, this clone turned up once. CDR3 sequence (DNA): TGTGCCAGCAGCTTCGGACAGCAAGAGACCCAGTACTTC. Its protein product is CASSFGQQETQYF. This chain connects TRBV7-2 to TRBJ2-5, with D perhaps matching TRBD1 (6 bases). CDR3 size: 13 residues. The germline V and J ends were trimmed by 3 bases and 2 bases, with 7 bases remaining between them. Germline values: CDR1 SGHTA, CDR2 FQGNSA.

This rearrangement joins TRBV4-2 to TRBJ1-2; 9 bases line up with TRBD1. The CDR3 loop spans 13 amino acids. The junction had 4 bases not matched to a gene; V was cut back by 0 bases and J by 11 bases. CDR1 and CDR2 (germline): LGHNA, YNFKEQ. The CDR3 loop reads CASSQEGQGLYTF. For the CDR3, the DNA is TGTGCCAGCAGCCAAGAGGGACAGGGATTATACACCTTC.

The chain carries TRBV7-8 and TRBJ1-3; 7 bases are a match to TRBD1. Unmatched junction bases numbered 12, after V lost 4 bases and J lost 3 bases. CDR3 size: 17 residues. The germline CDR1 and CDR2 sequences are SGHVS and FQNEAQ. The CDR3 spells CASSSTRGRRLGNTIYF. The CDR3 bases are TGTGCCAGCAGCTCAACTAGGGGGCGAAGACTTGGAAACACCATATATTTT.

J is TRBJ1-4 and V is TRBV2, with D perhaps TRBD1 (6 bases). V was clipped by 4 bases and J by 7 bases, with 13 bases between them. Germline loops: CDR1 SNHLY, CDR2 FYNNEI. The CDR3 runs 14 residues. For the CDR3, the DNA is TGTGCCAGCAGTGTGGGGGGCGGAGGTGAAAAACTGTTTTTT. Protein: CASSVGGGGEKLFF.

The V call is TRBV6-4, the J call TRBJ2-2, with D possibly being TRBD2 (5 bases). This CDR3 region has 13 residues. Germline V lookup: CDR1 MRHNA, CDR2 SNTAGT. Trimming cost V 3 bases and J 6 bases, with 8 bases left between them. CDR3 coding DNA: TGTGCCAGCAGTGATCGGGAATCCGGGGAGCTGTTTTTT. Protein: CASSDRESGELFF.

This chain joins TRBV7-6 and TRBJ2-7; D is uncertain. Germline-derived CDR1 and CDR2 are SGHVS and FNYEAQ. Trimming cost V 8 bases and J 2 bases, with 10 bases left between them. The CDR3 sequence is 12 residues long. CDR3 in amino acids: CASGSYPYEQYF. The CDR3 nucleotides read TGTGCCAGCGGGTCGTATCCCTACGAGCAGTACTTC.

The rearrangement uses TRBV9 and TRBJ2-6; TRBD2 aligns across 8 bases. CDR1 is SGDLS, CDR2 YYNGEE, per germline. J gave up 2 bases and V 2 bases, and 3 bases lay outside the gene matches. There are 16 residues in the CDR3. The CDR3 DNA follows: TGTGCCAGCAGCGTTAGCGGGGTCGCTGGGGCCAACGTCCTGACTTTC. Translation gives CASSVSGVAGANVLTF.

DNA for the CDR3: TGTGCCAGCATCAGGGGGAGGACCGGGGAGCTGTTTTTT. Encoded protein: CASIRGRTGELFF. The chain combines TRBV28 with TRBJ2-2, with D perhaps matching TRBD1 (7 bases). CDR3 size: 13 residues. The ends were cut back, 7 bases at V and 5 bases at J, with 11 bases in the middle. Germline V gives CDR1 MDHEN, CDR2 SYDVKM.

This clone was seen a few times. V and J are TRBV28 and TRBJ1-6; D unresolved. The CDR3 is 15 residues long. The V end was cut by 3 bases, the J end by 7 bases, with 13 bases between. The germline V gene encodes CDR1 MDHEN and CDR2 SYDVKM. The CDR3 sequence is CASSLATAGNSPLHF. Here the CDR3 DNA reads TGTGCCAGCAGTTTGGCGACGGCGGGGAATTCACCCCTCCACTTT.

This clone has more than one count but fewer than ten. The V call is TRBV6-5, the J call TRBJ2-7; D perhaps matches TRBD2 (5 bases). Germline V CDR1 and CDR2: MNHEY, SVGAGI. This CDR3 has 15 amino acids. V shed 0 bases and J shed 0 bases, with 9 bases lying between them. The CDR3 coding sequence is TGTGCCAGCAGTTACTCCTTTGAGGGCTCCTACGAGCAGTACTTC. It is translated as CASSYSFEGSYEQYF.

This clone was found once. The rearrangement uses TRBV19 and TRBJ2-3, with a weak D call TRBD1 (5 bases). With 1 base removed from V and 2 bases from J, the gap between germline ends came to 10 bases. This CDR3 spans 15 amino acids. CDR1 and CDR2 (germline): LNHDA, SQIVND (reference sequence). CDR3 loop: CASSIATGATDTQYF. The DNA for the CDR3 is TGTGCCAGTAGTATAGCAACAGGAGCCACAGATACGCAGTATTTT.

The rearrangement links TRBV15 to TRBJ2-7; TRBD1 aligns across 7 bases. The V segment lost 3 bases and the J segment 4 bases; nucleotides outside the gene matches: 3. From germline, CDR1 is LNHNV and CDR2 YYDKDF (reference sequence). The CDR3 contains 13 residues. The CDR3 sequence is CATSSNRGYEQYF. The CDR3 DNA reads as TGTGCCACCAGCAGTAACAGGGGTTACGAGCAGTACTTC.

The V and J genes are TRBV7-3 and TRBJ2-1; D unclear. The germline gives CDR1 SGHTA, CDR2 FQGTGA. The CDR3 totals 12 residues. Trimming removed 4 bases from V and 12 bases from J, with 13 bases in between. CDR3 sequence (DNA): TGTGCCAGCAGCTCTGAGACCCAGAGGCAGTTCTTC. It translates to CASSSETQRQFF.

V is TRBV11-3 and J is TRBJ1-1, with D possibly matching TRBD1 (6 bases). The length of the CDR3 is 15 residues. V dropped 5 bases and J dropped 6 bases, with 19 bases sitting between them. The germline V gene has CDR1 SGHNT and CDR2 YENEEA. The CDR3 region has the DNA TGTGCCAGCAGCCGCTATACGACAGGTATGGCTGAAGCTTTCTTT. It specifies CASSRYTTGMAEAFF.

The rearrangement uses TRBV18 and TRBJ2-3; TRBD2 matches 10 bases. Germline V gene lookup returns CDR1 KGHSH and CDR2 LQKENI. V lost 3 bases and J lost 6; bases outside the gene matches: 9. The CDR3 contains 16 residues. CDR3 sequence: CASSPLSSGGPDTQYF. DNA for the CDR3: TGTGCCAGCTCACCCTTGTCTAGCGGGGGACCCGATACGCAGTATTTT.

J is TRBJ2-2 and V is TRBV6-5, with TRBD2 identical over 7 bases. The germline CDR1 and CDR2 sequences are MNHEY and SVGAGI. Trimming took 2 bases from V and 5 from J; bases not matched to a gene: 8. CDR3 length: 16 amino acids. The CDR3 DNA reads as TGTGCCAGCAGTTACGCGGCGGGGGTCGAGACCGGGGAGCTGTTTTTT. Encoded protein: CASSYAAGVETGELFF.

The chain couples TRBV29-1 to TRBJ1-4, with D unresolved. Per germline, CDR1 SQVTM and CDR2 ANQGSEA. This CDR3 has 13 residues. V lost 3 bases and J 6 bases, leaving 11 bases between the germline ends. The CDR3 DNA sequence: TGCAGCGTTGAGGACTATGGGGATGAAAAACTGTTTTTT. Amino acid sequence: CSVEDYGDEKLFF.

This chain joins TRBV6-5 and TRBJ1-2, with a possible D match to TRBD1 (6 bases). CDR1 MNHEY and CDR2 SVGAGI come from the germline V gene. Trimming cost V 7 bases and J 8 bases, with 17 bases left between them. The CDR3 runs 13 residues. The CDR3 protein is CASNNRDIGGYTF. CDR3 in DNA: TGTGCCAGCAATAACCGGGACATTGGGGGCTACACCTTC.